Following are 13 T cell receptor beta chains from one sample sequenced in a study of blood T cells in healthy people across ages. The use of a sample-barcoded 5' primer and a J-beta primer mix characterized a second PCR of about 7 to 12 cycles. TCRdb ran MiXCR on the 5' RACE reads and lists one entry per CDR3 protein. The sample contains hundreds of thousands of distinct CDR3 sequences, roughly 21% of which appear only once. Sequencing was carried out using blood. The source is a man aged 65 to 79 in good health.

The V and J genes are TRBV10-2 and TRBJ2-2; 12 bases are shared with TRBD2. Unmatched junction bases numbered 5, after V lost 0 bases and J lost 0 bases. Germline values: CDR1 WSHSY, CDR2 SAAADI. The CDR3 length is 19 residues. DNA of the CDR3: TGCGCCAGCAGTGAGTCTGGACTAGCGGGATTCACGAACACCGGGGAGCTGTTTTTT. Amino acid sequence: CASSESGLAGFTNTGELFF.

The table lists this clonotype with a few counts. The chain uses TRBV20-1 and TRBJ2-5; no clear D gene. Gene TRBJ2-7 matches the end of the DNA better, so the J call may be wrong. Germline CDR1 and CDR2: DFQATT and SNEGSKA (reference sequence). The CDR3 contains 13 residues. The CDR3 sequence: CSARNYTAYEQYF. The CDR3 DNA follows: TGCAGTGCTAGAAATTACACAGCCTACGAGCAGTACTTC.

The CDR3: CSAGLAGVYEQYF. CDR3 sequence (DNA): TGCAGTGCCGGACTAGCGGGAGTCTACGAGCAGTACTTC. The V and J genes are TRBV20-1 and TRBJ2-7; 13 bases agree with TRBD2. With V trimmed by 6 bases and J by 3 bases, 2 bases remained unmatched. CDR1 is DFQATT, CDR2 SNEGSKA, per germline (reference sequence). The CDR3 spans 13 residues.

The chain joins TRBV7-9 to TRBJ2-5, with D possibly TRBD1 on 6 matching bases. V gave up 1 base and J gave up 2 bases, with 14 bases separating them. Germline V gene sequence: CDR1 SEHNR, CDR2 FQNEAQ (reference sequence). The CDR3 length is 16 residues. The CDR3 sequence is CASSLGADSVQETQYF. DNA for the CDR3: TGTGCCAGCAGCTTAGGAGCGGACAGCGTTCAAGAGACCCAGTACTTC. The full variable domain, rest sourced from reference TRBV7-9 and TRBJ2-5, is DTGVSQNPRHKITKRGQNVTFRCDPISEHNRLYWYRQTLGQGPEFLTYFQNEAQLEKSRLLSDRFSAERPKGSFSTLEIQRTEQGDSAMYLCASSLGADSVQETQYFGPGTRLLVL.

V and J are TRBV5-1 and TRBJ2-3, with D tentatively TRBD2 (5 bases). Looked up from germline, CDR1 is SGHRS and CDR2 is YFSETQ. Trimming took 0 bases from V and 1 from J, leaving 9 bases between them. This CDR3 spans 15 amino acids. CDR3 residues: CASSLGGVGTDTQYF. CDR3 DNA sequence: TGCGCCAGCAGCTTGGGGGGAGTCGGCACAGATACGCAGTATTTT.

The sample holds a few counts of this clonotype. The chain employs TRBV27 and TRBJ2-3; 14 bases fit TRBD2. With 5 bases clipped from V and 0 bases from J, the junction kept 4 bases outside the gene matches. Germline V gives CDR1 MNHEY, CDR2 SMNVEV (reference sequence). This CDR3 is 17 amino acids long. The CDR3 region is CASSIGLAGGSTDTQYF. DNA of the CDR3: TGTGCCAGCAGTATCGGACTAGCGGGAGGAAGCACAGATACGCAGTATTTT.

The rearrangement uses TRBV20-1 and TRBJ1-5; no clear D gene. This CDR3 spans 17 amino acids. Germline loops: CDR1 DFQATT, CDR2 SNEGSKA (reference sequence). V was pared by 0 bases and J by 0 bases, with 15 bases between. In DNA form, the CDR3 reads TGCAGTGCTAGAGATATGGCTCGGGCCAGTAGCAATCAGCCCCAGCATTTT. Protein: CSARDMARASSNQPQHF.

The chain uses TRBV4-3 and TRBJ2-7; a weak D match, TRBD1 (7 bases). The CDR3 sequence is 14 residues long. Per germline, CDR1 LGHNA and CDR2 YSLEER. The V end lost 0 bases, the J end lost 6 bases, and 12 bases lay between the germline ends. The CDR3 bases are TGCGCCAGCAGCCAAGATTGGCAGGGGGGCGAGCAGTACTTC. Translated: CASSQDWQGGEQYF.

As for this clonotype: One junction end disagrees with the germline gene, perhaps due to a read error. CDR3 sequence: CASSQDRDRVYGYTF. In nucleotides, the CDR3 is TGCGCCAGCAGCCAAGATCGGGACAGGGTCTATGGCTATACCTTC. The chain has TRBV4-1 and TRBJ1-2, with 9 bases aligning to TRBD1. The CDR3 consists of 15 residues. Germline-derived CDR1 and CDR2 are MGHRA and YSYEKL.

This clonotype came up many times. This chain connects TRBV12-3 or TRBV12-4 to TRBJ2-3; 11 positions agree with TRBD2. This CDR3 is built from 17 residues. J was trimmed by 3 bases and V by 6 bases; bases with no gene match: 11. The CDR3 DNA reads TGTGCCAGCAGCACCAACCGACTAGCGGGGTCGACAGATACGCAGTATTTT. It translates to CASSTNRLAGSTDTQYF.

The table lists this clonotype with a few counts. A read error may produce the germline difference seen at one junction end. CDR3 sequence: CASSLSGAGEGQF. The CDR3 bases are TGTGCCAGCAGTTTGTCCGGGGCAGGCGAAGGCCAATTC. This chain uses TRBV28 with TRBJ1-2; a weak D match, TRBD1 (5 bases). This CDR3 comprises 13 residues. Germline lookup yields CDR1 MDHEN and CDR2 SYDVKM.

This clonotype has just a few counts. This chain connects TRBV20-1 to TRBJ2-7; D is tentatively TRBD1 or TRBD2 (5 bases each). V shed 6 bases and J shed 2 bases, with 17 bases lying between them. Germline CDR1 DFQATT, CDR2 SNEGSKA (reference sequence). The CDR3 length is 14 residues. The CDR3 reads CSASRALGAYEQYF. Written as DNA, the CDR3 is TGCAGTGCAAGCCGGGCCCTGGGGGCCTACGAGCAGTACTTC.

The chain recombines TRBV2 with TRBJ2-3, with 9 bases lining up with TRBD2. Unmatched junction bases numbered 4, after V lost 6 bases and J lost 0 bases. Germline values: CDR1 SNHLY, CDR2 FYNNEI. CDR3 length: 15 amino acids. CDR3 loop: CASSASGTSTDTQYF. In DNA, the CDR3 is TGTGCCAGCAGCGCTAGCGGGACTAGCACAGATACGCAGTATTTT.